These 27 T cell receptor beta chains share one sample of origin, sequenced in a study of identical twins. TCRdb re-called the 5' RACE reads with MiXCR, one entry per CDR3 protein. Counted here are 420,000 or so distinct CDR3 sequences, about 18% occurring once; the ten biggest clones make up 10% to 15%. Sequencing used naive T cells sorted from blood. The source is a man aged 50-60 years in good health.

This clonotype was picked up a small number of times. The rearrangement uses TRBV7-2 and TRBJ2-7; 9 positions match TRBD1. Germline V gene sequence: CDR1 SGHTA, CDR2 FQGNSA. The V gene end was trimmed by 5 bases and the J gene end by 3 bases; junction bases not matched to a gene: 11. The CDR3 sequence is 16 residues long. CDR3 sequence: CASSPSSGTGFYEQYF. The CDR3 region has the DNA TGTGCCAGCAGCCCTTCCTCCGGGACAGGGTTCTACGAGCAGTACTTC.

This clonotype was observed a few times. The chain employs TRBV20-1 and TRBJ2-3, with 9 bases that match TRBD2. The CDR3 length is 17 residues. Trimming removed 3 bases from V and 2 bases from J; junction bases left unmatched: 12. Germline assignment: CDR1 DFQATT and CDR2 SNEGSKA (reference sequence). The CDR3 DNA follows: TGCAGTGCTAGTTCCCTAGCGGGACGAGGGTTCACAGATACGCAGTATTTT. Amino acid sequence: CSASSLAGRGFTDTQYF.

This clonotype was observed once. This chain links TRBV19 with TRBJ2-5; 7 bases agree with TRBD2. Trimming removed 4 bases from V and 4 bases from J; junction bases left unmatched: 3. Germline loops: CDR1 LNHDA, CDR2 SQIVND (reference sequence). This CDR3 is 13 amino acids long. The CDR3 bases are TGTGCCAGTAGTAGCAGGACTAGAGAGACCCAGTACTTC. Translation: CASSSRTRETQYF.

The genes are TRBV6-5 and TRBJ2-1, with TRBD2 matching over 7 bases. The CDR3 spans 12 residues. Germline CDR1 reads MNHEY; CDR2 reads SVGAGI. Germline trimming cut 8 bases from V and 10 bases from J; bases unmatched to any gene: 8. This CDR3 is CASRDYKGEQFF. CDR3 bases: TGTGCCAGCCGGGACTATAAAGGGGAGCAGTTCTTC.

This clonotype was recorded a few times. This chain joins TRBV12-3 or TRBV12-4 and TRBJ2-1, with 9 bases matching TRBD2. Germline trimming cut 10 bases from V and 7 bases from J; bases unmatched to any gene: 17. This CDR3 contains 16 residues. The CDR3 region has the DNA TGTGCCACCACCCGTGGGGTAGCGGGGGCGGGGAATGAGCAGTTCTTC. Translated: CATTRGVAGAGNEQFF.

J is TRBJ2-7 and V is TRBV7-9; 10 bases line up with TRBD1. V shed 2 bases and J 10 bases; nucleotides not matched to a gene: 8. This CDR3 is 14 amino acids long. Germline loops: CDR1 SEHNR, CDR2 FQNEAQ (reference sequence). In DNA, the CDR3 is TGTGCCAGCAGCTTACGGGACAGGGGTCCCAAACAGTACTTC. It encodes CASSLRDRGPKQYF.

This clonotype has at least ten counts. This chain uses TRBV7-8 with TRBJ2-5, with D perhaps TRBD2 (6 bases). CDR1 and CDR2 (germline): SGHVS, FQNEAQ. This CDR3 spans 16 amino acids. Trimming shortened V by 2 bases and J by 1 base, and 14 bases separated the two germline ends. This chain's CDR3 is CASSLRVAASQETQYF. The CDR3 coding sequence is TGTGCCAGCAGCTTACGTGTAGCGGCAAGCCAAGAGACCCAGTACTTC.

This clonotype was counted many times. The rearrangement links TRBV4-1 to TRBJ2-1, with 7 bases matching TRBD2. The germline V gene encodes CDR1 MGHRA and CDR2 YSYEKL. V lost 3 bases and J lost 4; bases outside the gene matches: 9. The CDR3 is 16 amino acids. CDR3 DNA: TGCGCCAGCAGCCAGTACTCTAGCGGAGGATACAATGAGCAGTTCTTC. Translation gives CASSQYSSGGYNEQFF.

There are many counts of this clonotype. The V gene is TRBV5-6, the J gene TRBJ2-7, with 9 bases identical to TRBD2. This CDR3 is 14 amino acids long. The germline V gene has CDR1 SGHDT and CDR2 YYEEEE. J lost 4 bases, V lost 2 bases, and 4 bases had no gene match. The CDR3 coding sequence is TGTGCCAGCAGCTTAAGCGGGAGGATATACGAGCAGTACTTC. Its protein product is CASSLSGRIYEQYF. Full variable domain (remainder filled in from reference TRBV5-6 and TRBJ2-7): DAGVTQSPTHLIKTRGQQVTLRCSPKSGHDTVSWYQQALGQGPQFIFQYYEEEERQRGNFPDRFSGHQFPNYSSELNVNALLLGDSALYLCASSLSGRIYEQYFGPGTRLTVT.

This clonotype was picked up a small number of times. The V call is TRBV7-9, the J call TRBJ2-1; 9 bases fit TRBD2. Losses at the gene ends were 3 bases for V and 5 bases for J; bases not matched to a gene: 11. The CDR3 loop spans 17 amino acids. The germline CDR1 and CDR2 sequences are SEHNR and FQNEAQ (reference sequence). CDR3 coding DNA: TGTGCCAGCAGCTTGCCTTTTAGACTAGCGGACAACAATGAGCAGTTCTTC. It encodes CASSLPFRLADNNEQFF.

CDR3 loop: CASSGSLTGLGTDTQYF. Here the CDR3 DNA reads TGTGCCAGCAGTGGAAGCCTGACAGGGCTCGGCACAGATACGCAGTATTTT. This rearrangement joins TRBV2 to TRBJ2-3; TRBD1 matches 7 bases. Germline values: CDR1 SNHLY, CDR2 FYNNEI. J gave up 1 base and V 4 bases, and 11 bases lay outside the gene matches. The CDR3 sequence is 17 residues long.

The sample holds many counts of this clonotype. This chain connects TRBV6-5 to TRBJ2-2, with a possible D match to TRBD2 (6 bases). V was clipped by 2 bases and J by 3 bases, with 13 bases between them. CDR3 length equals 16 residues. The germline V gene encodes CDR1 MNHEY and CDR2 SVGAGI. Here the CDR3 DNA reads TGTGCCAGCAGTTACAACGTGGGGGGAGACACCGGGGAGCTGTTTTTT. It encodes CASSYNVGGDTGELFF.

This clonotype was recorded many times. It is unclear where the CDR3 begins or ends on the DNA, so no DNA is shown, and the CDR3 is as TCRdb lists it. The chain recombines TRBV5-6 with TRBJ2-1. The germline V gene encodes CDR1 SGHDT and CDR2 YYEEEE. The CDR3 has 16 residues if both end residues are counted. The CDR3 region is CASSFRLHFGHNEQFF.

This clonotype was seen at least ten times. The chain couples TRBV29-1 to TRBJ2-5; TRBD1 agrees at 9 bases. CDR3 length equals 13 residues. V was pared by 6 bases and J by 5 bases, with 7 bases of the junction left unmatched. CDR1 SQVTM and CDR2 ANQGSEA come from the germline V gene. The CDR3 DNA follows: TGCAGCGTAACACAGGGGGCAAGGGAGACCCAGTACTTC. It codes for CSVTQGARETQYF.

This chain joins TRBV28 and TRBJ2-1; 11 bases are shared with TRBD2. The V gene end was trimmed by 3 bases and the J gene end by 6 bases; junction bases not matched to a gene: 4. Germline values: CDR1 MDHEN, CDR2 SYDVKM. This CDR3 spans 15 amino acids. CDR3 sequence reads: CASSFPGLAGNEQFF. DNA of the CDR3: TGTGCCAGCAGTTTCCCTGGACTAGCGGGCAATGAGCAGTTCTTC.

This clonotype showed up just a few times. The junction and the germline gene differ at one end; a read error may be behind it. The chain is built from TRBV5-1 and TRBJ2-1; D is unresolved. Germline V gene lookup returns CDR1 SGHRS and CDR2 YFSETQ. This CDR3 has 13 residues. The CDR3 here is CAGSLVYQNEQFF. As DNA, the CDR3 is TGCGCCGGCAGCTTGGTATACCAGAATGAGCAGTTCTTC.

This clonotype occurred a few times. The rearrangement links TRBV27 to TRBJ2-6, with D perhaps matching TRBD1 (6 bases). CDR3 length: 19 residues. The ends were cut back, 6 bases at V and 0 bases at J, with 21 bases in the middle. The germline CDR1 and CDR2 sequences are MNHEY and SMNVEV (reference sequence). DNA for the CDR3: TGTGCCAGCAGCAGACACCGGGACAACCTCCCCTCTGGGGCCAACGTCCTGACTTTC. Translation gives CASSRHRDNLPSGANVLTF.

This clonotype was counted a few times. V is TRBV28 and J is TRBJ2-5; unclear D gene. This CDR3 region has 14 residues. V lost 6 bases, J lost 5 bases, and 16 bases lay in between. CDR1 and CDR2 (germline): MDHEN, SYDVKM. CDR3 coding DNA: TGTGCCAGCAGGACGACAACACCGCGGGAGACCCAGTACTTC. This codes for CASRTTTPRETQYF.

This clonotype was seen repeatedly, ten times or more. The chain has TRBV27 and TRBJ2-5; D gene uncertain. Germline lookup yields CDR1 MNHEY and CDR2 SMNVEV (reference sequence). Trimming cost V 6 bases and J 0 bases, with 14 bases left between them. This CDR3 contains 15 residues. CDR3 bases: TGTGCCAGCAGCCCCGTGGGCAGTTACCAAGAGACCCAGTACTTC. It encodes CASSPVGSYQETQYF.

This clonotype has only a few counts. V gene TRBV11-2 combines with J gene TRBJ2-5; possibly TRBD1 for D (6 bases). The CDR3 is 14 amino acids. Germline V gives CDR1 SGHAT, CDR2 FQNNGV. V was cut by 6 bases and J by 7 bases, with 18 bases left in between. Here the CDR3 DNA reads TGTGCCAGCAGGGACTGGGGGCAGACCTGGACCCAGTACTTC. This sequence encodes CASRDWGQTWTQYF.

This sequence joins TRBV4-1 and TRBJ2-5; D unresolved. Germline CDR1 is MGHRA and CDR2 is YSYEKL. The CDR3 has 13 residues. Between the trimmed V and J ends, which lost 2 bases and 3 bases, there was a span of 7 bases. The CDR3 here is CASSQTPKETQYF. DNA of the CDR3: TGCGCCAGCAGCCAAACCCCCAAAGAGACCCAGTACTTC.

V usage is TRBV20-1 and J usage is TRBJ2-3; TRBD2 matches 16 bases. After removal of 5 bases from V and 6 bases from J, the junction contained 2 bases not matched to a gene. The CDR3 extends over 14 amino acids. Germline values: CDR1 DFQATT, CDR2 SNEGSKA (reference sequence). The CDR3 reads CSAPGLAGGDTQYF. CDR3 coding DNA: TGCAGTGCTCCGGGACTAGCGGGAGGGGATACGCAGTATTTT.

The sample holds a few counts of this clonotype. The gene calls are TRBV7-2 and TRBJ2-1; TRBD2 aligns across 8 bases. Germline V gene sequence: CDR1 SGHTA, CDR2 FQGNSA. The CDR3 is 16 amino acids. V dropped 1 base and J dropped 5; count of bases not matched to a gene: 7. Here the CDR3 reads CASSLVRLATNNEQFF. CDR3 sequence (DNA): TGTGCCAGCAGCTTAGTTCGACTAGCGACCAACAATGAGCAGTTCTTC. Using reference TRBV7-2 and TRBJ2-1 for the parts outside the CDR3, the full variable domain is GAGVSQSPSNKVTEKGKDVELRCDPISGHTALYWYRQSLGQGLEFLIYFQGNSAPDKSGLPSDRFSAERTGGSVSTLTIQRTQQEDSAVYLCASSLVRLATNNEQFFGPGTRLTVL.

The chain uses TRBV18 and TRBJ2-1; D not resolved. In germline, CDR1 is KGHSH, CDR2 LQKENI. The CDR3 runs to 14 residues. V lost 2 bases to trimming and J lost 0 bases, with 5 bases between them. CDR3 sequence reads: CASSPRSSYNEQFF. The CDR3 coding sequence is TGTGCCAGCTCACCAAGGAGCTCCTACAATGAGCAGTTCTTC.

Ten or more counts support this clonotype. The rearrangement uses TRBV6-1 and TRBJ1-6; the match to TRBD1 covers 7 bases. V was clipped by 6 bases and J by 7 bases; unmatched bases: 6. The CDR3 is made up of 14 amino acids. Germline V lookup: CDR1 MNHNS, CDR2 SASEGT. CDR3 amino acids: CASRTGTENSPLHF. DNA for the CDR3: TGTGCCAGCAGGACCGGGACAGAGAATTCACCCCTCCACTTT.

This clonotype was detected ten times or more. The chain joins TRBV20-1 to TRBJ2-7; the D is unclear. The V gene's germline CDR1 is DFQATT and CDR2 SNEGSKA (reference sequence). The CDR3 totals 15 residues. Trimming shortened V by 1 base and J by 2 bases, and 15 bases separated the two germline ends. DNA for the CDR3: TGCAGTGCTAGAGGAAACAGAGATGCGACCTACGAGCAGTACTTC. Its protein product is CSARGNRDATYEQYF.

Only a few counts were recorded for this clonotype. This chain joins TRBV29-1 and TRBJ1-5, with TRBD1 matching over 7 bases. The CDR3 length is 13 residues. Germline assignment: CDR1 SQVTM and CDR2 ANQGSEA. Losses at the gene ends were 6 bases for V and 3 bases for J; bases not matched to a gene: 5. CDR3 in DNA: TGCAGCGTCGCAGGGACAGACAATCAGCCCCAGCATTTT. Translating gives CSVAGTDNQPQHF.